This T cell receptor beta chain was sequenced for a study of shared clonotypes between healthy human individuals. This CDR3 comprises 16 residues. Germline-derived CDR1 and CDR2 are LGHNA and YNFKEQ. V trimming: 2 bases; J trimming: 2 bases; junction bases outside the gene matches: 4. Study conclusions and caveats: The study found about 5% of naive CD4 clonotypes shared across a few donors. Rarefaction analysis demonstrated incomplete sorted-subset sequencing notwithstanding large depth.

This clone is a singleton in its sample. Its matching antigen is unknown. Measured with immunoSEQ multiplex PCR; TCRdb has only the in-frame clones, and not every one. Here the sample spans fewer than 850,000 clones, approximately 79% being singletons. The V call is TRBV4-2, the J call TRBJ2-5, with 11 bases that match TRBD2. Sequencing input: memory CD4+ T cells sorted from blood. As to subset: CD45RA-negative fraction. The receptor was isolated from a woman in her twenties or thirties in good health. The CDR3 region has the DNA TGTGCCAGCAGCCAATCACTAGCGGGAGCTCAAGAGACCCAGTACTTC. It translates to CASSQSLAGAQETQYF.